The 8 T cell receptor beta chains presented below share a single source sample, sequenced in a study of T cells in Graves' hyperthyroidism and ophthalmopathy. The CDR3 regions of TCR beta were amplified from RNA transcripts. Carried out on the TCR CDR3, a first-round RT-PCR used the HTBI primer set. Via MiXCR, TCRdb re-called the multiplex PCR reads, giving one row per CDR3 protein. The data show 600,000 to 700,000 distinct CDR3 sequences, roughly 14% seen once. The sample comprised blood. Every receptor here comes from a woman in her forties with Graves' ophthalmopathy.

In its sample, this clonotype was seen many times. CDR3 bases: TGTGCCAGCAGTGAAAACGGCCCTCATCAGCCCCAGCATTTT. This translates into CASSENGPHQPQHF. The rearrangement links TRBV27 to TRBJ1-5; D not resolved. Trimming removed 5 bases at V and 5 bases at J, with 13 bases between. CDR1 MNHEY and CDR2 SMNVEV come from the germline V gene (reference sequence). CDR3 size: 14 residues.

This clonotype was counted many times. J is TRBJ1-2 and V is TRBV11-1; D remains unclear. From germline, CDR1 is SGHAT and CDR2 FQDESV (reference sequence). The CDR3 consists of 14 residues. Trimming stripped 4 bases from V and 6 bases from J, with 15 bases between. The DNA of the CDR3 is TGTGCCAGCAGCTCCTTACCCCGGATTGATGGCTACACCTTC. It translates to CASSSLPRIDGYTF.

This clonotype was picked up many times. The chain uses TRBV30 and TRBJ1-3; TRBD1 might be the D (6 bases). Per the germline V gene, CDR1 is GTSNPN and CDR2 is SVGIG (reference sequence). This CDR3 has 15 residues. V lost 5 bases and J lost 0, with 14 bases in between. The CDR3 reads CAWALGHLSGNTIYF. The DNA of the CDR3 is TGTGCCTGGGCTTTGGGACACCTCTCTGGAAACACCATATATTTT.

This clonotype was observed a handful of times. V usage is TRBV7-2 and J usage is TRBJ1-2, with 7 bases fitting TRBD1. CDR3 size: 17 residues. With 0 bases clipped from V and 4 bases from J, the junction kept 11 bases outside the gene matches. The V gene's germline CDR1 is SGHTA and CDR2 FQGNSA. The CDR3, as DNA: TGTGCCAGCAGCTTAGCAAGTGGGGCAGGGGGGGTCTATGGCTACACCTTC. Amino acid sequence: CASSLASGAGGVYGYTF. Full variable domain (missing parts from reference TRBV7-2 and TRBJ1-2): GAGVSQSPSNKVTEKGKDVELRCDPISGHTALYWYRQSLGQGLEFLIYFQGNSAPDKSGLPSDRFSAERTGGSVSTLTIQRTQQEDSAVYLCASSLASGAGGVYGYTFGSGTRLTVV.

The gene calls are TRBV10-1 and TRBJ2-1, with 8 bases matching TRBD2. CDR3 length: 14 residues. J was trimmed by 6 bases and V by 3 bases; bases with no gene match: 4. Per germline, CDR1 WNHNN and CDR2 SYGVQD (reference sequence). The CDR3 sequence: CASSEAGALNEQFF. In DNA, the CDR3 is TGCGCCAGCAGTGAAGCGGGAGCACTCAATGAGCAGTTCTTC.

This chain connects TRBV24-1 to TRBJ2-2, with TRBD1 as a possible D gene (6 bases). The germline CDR1 and CDR2 sequences are KGHDR and SFDVKD. The CDR3 extends over 14 amino acids. Between the trimmed V and J ends, which lost 4 bases and 4 bases, there was a span of 9 bases. The CDR3 DNA follows: TGTGCCACCAGTGAATACAGGGCCACCGGGGAGCTGTTTTTT. Amino acids: CATSEYRATGELFF.

This clonotype was counted ten times or more. This sequence joins TRBV12-3 or TRBV12-4 and TRBJ2-3; D is uncertain. The CDR3 is made up of 14 amino acids. Between the trimmed V and J ends, which lost 6 bases and 0 bases, there was a span of 10 bases. Here the CDR3 reads CASSLPPSTDTQYF. The CDR3 coding sequence is TGTGCCAGCAGCCTACCTCCTAGCACAGATACGCAGTATTTT.

This clonotype was seen many times. V is TRBV6-1 and J is TRBJ2-7, with D perhaps TRBD1 (5 bases). V shed 1 base and J shed 1 base, with 17 bases lying between them. Per the germline V gene, CDR1 is MNHNS and CDR2 is SASEGT. The CDR3 has 17 amino acids. The CDR3 here is CASSEVDSIRSSYEQYF. The CDR3 nucleotides are TGTGCCAGCAGTGAAGTAGACAGTATCAGGAGTTCCTACGAGCAGTACTTC.